This T cell receptor (beta chain) is from a study of blood T cell repertoires in COVID-19. Study information: Acute and convalescent COVID-19 samples came from the United States, Italy and Spain.

The assay was immunoSEQ multiplex PCR, and TCRdb's table has in-frame clones only and misses some. The table includes about 350,000 clones, approximately 86% detected once. The CDR3 is 13 residues long. Germline loops: CDR1 SGHTA, CDR2 FQGTGA. With V trimmed by 10 bases and J by 5 bases, 9 bases remained unmatched. Sequencing used peripheral blood. The receptor was derived from a woman aged 60-75 years with COVID-19, enrolled during active disease. The chain couples TRBV7-3 to TRBJ2-3, with 7 bases fitting TRBD1. CDR3 sequence: CATAEGAQDTQYF. The DNA of the CDR3 is TGTGCCACCGCTGAGGGGGCACAAGATACGCAGTATTTT.